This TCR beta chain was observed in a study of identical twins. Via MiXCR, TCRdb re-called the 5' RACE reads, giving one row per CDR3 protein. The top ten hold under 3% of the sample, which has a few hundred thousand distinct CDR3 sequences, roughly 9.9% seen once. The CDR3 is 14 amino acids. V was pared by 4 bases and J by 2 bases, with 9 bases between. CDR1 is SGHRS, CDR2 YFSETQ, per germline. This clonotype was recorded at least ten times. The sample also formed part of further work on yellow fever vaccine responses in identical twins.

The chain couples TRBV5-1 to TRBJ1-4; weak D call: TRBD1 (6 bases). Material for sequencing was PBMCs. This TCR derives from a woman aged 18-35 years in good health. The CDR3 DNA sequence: TGCGCCAGCAGCGTAACAGGGACTAATGAAAAACTGTTTTTT. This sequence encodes CASSVTGTNEKLFF.